The rows below give T cell receptor beta chains drawn from one sample of a study of T cell responses to AZD1222 COVID-19 vaccine. Generated by immunoSEQ multiplex PCR, the TCRdb table keeps only in-frame clones and is missing some. The table shows 90,000 to 100,000 clones, with 65% to 85% occurring only once. The sample in question was peripheral blood, obtained 28 days after the second AZD1222 dose. The receptors come from an adult who received the AZD1222 COVID-19 vaccine. CDR3s include the opening cysteine and the closing phenylalanine or tryptophan. The D gene is left open where the match is weak. Only part of the rows carry a size: once, few, many, or a class if the clone is expanded.

d_call	clone_size	v_call	cdr3_length	j_call	cdr3_nt	cdr3_aa
.	.	TRBV28	17	TRBJ1-2	TGTGCCAGCAGATCTGGAGGGGAGCACTATTCCAACTATGGCTACACCTTC	CASRSGGEHYSNYGYTF
.	.	TRBV5-8	16	TRBJ1-4	TGTGCCAGCAGCCCCGGGACTCACCTACGGGTTGAAAAACTGTTTTTT	CASSPGTHLRVEKLFF
TRBD1	.	TRBV10-3	14	TRBJ1-5	TGTGCCATCAGTGACTGGGCAGGGGGACAGCCCCAGCATTTT	CAISDWAGGQPQHF
.	.	TRBV5-5	14	TRBJ1-1	TGTGCCAGCAGCTTGGGAGGGGCGTTTGGGTCAGCTTTCTTT	CASSLGGAFGSAFF
.	once	TRBV14	13	TRBJ2-1	TGTGCCAGCAGCCAAGGCAATATATATGAGCAGTTCTTC	CASSQGNIYEQFF
.	.	TRBV5-1	16	TRBJ2-2	TGCGCCAGCAGCTTGGAGCCATCAACGGGAGCCGGGGAGCTGTTTTTT	CASSLEPSTGAGELFF
TRBD1	.	TRBV11-1	15	TRBJ1-1	TGTGCCAGCAGCCCCAGGGGGACAGTGAACACTGAAGCTTTCTTT	CASSPRGTVNTEAFF
.	.	TRBV11-2	14	TRBJ2-3	TGTGCCAGCAGCGAGCAGGGGTTGGCAGATACGCAGTATTTT	CASSEQGLADTQYF
.	.	TRBV3-1/TRBV3-2	12	TRBJ2-7	TGTGCCAGCAGCCCAGGGGCCTACGAGCAGTACTTC	CASSPGAYEQYF
TRBD1	.	TRBV5-1	17	TRBJ2-2	TGCGCCAGCAGCTTCTATCTGGACAGGGGGTCGTCCGGGGAGCTGTTTTTT	CASSFYLDRGSSGELFF
.	few	TRBV10-2	16	TRBJ2-7	TGCGCCAGCAGTGAGACGGGACCGCAGCGTGTCTACGAGCAGTACTTC	CASSETGPQRVYEQYF
.	.	TRBV30	11	TRBJ1-2	TGTGCCTGGAGTGTACCCGGGAGCTACACCTTC	CAWSVPGSYTF
.	.	TRBV27	13	TRBJ1-2	TGTGCCAGCAGTGCCACAGTGGCTAATGGCTACACCTTC	CASSATVANGYTF
TRBD1	.	TRBV5-1	14	TRBJ1-2	TGCGCCAGCAGCTGGCGACAGGGGAGTTATGGCTACACCTTC	CASSWRQGSYGYTF
.	.	TRBV25-1	13	TRBJ1-2	TGTGCCAGCAGTGGCCACTGGGAGAATGGCTACACCTTC	CASSGHWENGYTF
TRBD1	.	TRBV15	14	TRBJ1-1	TGTGCCACCAGCAGGGACAGGGGGGCCACTGAAGCTTTCTTT	CATSRDRGATEAFF
.	.	TRBV19	15	TRBJ2-2	TGTGCCAGTACTCAGGGCGGGGCGAACACCGGGGAGCTGTTTTTT	CASTQGGANTGELFF
TRBD1	once	TRBV5-1	15	TRBJ2-5	TGCGCCAGCAGCCCTTGGACAGGGTCGGAAGAGACCCAGTACTTC	CASSPWTGSEETQYF
.	.	TRBV19	12	TRBJ1-1	TGTGCCAGTAGTGGATGGAACACTGAAGCTTTCTTT	CASSGWNTEAFF
TRBD2	.	TRBV6-4	14	TRBJ2-3	TGTGCCAGCAGTGCTAGCGGGGGGGCGGATACGCAGTATTTT	CASSASGGADTQYF
.	.	TRBV14	16	TRBJ2-1	TGTGCCAGCAGCCAGAGGGCCCCGGGCTCCTACAATGAGCAGTTCTTC	CASSQRAPGSYNEQFF
TRBD1	.	TRBV5-1	14	TRBJ1-1	TGCGCCAGCAGCTTAGGGACAGGGCCCACTGAAGCTTTCTTT	CASSLGTGPTEAFF
.	.	TRBV5-1	19	TRBJ2-6	TGCGCCAGCAGCCCCGAGGGGGGGATGGGCTACTCTGGGGCCAACGTCCTGACTTTC	CASSPEGGMGYSGANVLTF